This paragraph covers one T cell receptor (beta chain) sequence. What this receptor recognizes is not known. Base qualities are not at hand, and no much larger clone is one base apart. The source of the sample is a study of blood T cell repertoires in COVID-19 (TCRdb year 2020). About the study as a whole: Samples from collaborators originated in the United States, Italy and Spain and spanned both the acute and convalescent phases of COVID-19. The material from the prospective study consisted of cDNA or gDNA derived from T cells, B-cell-depleted T cells, or PBMCs. Deeply sampled blood TCRbeta repertoires from subjects exposed to, actively infected with, or recovered from COVID-19 were included in the dataset. A freely available public database, intended as a resource for researchers studying the immune response to SARS-CoV-2, is where the repertoires were released. The samples were drawn from the first 160 participants of the ongoing ImmuneRACE study and from roughly 1,300 subjects provided by 6 global collaborators. The sample metadata nearly always contained a de-identified subject ID, COVID-19 status, age in years and sex. Where available, HLA class I and class II types were obtained from metadata supplied by the sample provider rather than from assay-based typing. Findings and caveats that apply to the study as a whole: How much clinical and demographic metadata was included differed by source and by participant, and the metadata was provided uncurated.

The CDR3 spans 16 residues, from the cysteine through the phenylalanine. Only the CDR3 region is kept as DNA, spanning 48 bases read in frame from base 1. Deletion took 2 bases off V and 0 bases off J, with a span of 11 bases between the germline ends. The germline V gene provides CDR1 MNHEY and CDR2 SVGAGI. Collaborating institutions collected whole blood in K2EDTA tubes following their own protocols. For TCRbeta analysis, collaborator samples were shipped as frozen whole blood, as isolated PBMCs, or as DNA extracted from either sample type. The immunoSEQ Assay, a bias-controlled multiplex PCR, was used to amplify TCRbeta CDR3 regions from genomic DNA. As for how the authors treated the data: Within the assay, amplification of reference gene primers was used to estimate how many nucleated cells each sample contained. Sequence reads were collapsed and filtered to measure the absolute abundance of every unique TCRbeta CDR3 rearrangement. Productive Simpson clonality was computed per sample as the square root of Simpson's diversity index over productive rearrangements. This is the immuneACCESS table as TCRdb keeps it, with only in-frame sequences that have V and J called. A part of the clones is gone; compared with another copy, unresolved V genes explain less than half, and the rest is unexplained. D and trimming come from the DNA, and the V and J calls and clone size come from that table. For this sample there are 70,000 or so clones; about 85% appear just once. Less than 4% of the sample is in the top ten clones.

The receptor's source is a man aged 70 or older with active COVID-19. The chain is made from TRBV6-5 and TRBJ1-5, with the D gene not clear enough to name. Sequencing was performed on peripheral blood. Here is the DNA: TGTGCCAGCAGTTACCAGAAACCGCCTAGCAATCAGCCCCAGCATTTT. This is translated as CASSYQKPPSNQPQHF.